This record covers a single T cell receptor beta chain. Antigen unknown. Germline assignment: CDR1 LNHDA and CDR2 SQIVND (reference sequence). The CDR3 spans 16 residues. The ends lost 4 bases at V and 11 bases at J; junction bases unmatched: 12. Here immunoSEQ multiplex PCR was the method, and the copy in TCRdb shows in-frame clones only, minus some. The sample consists of fewer than 120,000 clones, 92% of them appearing once. This sample was included in a study of T cell responses to AZD1222 COVID-19 vaccine. Broader study findings: Most donors were white British and more were female, and clonal diversity was possibly underestimated. The number of AZD1222 recipients seropositive at baseline was only 5 to 7. Two doses of AZD1222 preceded a rise in Spike-specific TCR breadth and depth.

This specimen consisted of peripheral blood, obtained 28 days after the second AZD1222 dose. The chain carries TRBV19 and TRBJ1-6, with 9 bases lining up with TRBD1. The receptor was derived from an adult who received the AZD1222 COVID-19 vaccine. The CDR3 region has the DNA TGTGCCAGTAGTAGGCGAACAGGGGGCGCAGGGGCACCCCTCCACTTT. This sequence encodes CASSRRTGGAGAPLHF. The whole variable domain, remainder taken from reference TRBV19 and TRBJ1-6, is DGGITQSPKYLFRKEGQNVTLSCEQNLNHDAMYWYRQDPGQGLRLIYYSQIVNDFQKGDIAEGYSVSREKKESFPLTVTSAQKNPTAFYLCASSRRTGGAGAPLHFGNGTRLTVT.